This T cell receptor (beta chain) was recovered during a study of blood T cell repertoires in COVID-19. Turning to the study itself: Spain, Italy and the United States supplied samples that represented acute and convalescent COVID-19. T cells, B-cell-depleted T cells, or PBMCs supplied cDNA or gDNA.

Per the germline V gene, CDR1 is SGDLS and CDR2 is YYNGEE. The length of the CDR3 is 14 residues. V lost 2 bases and J lost 5, with 11 bases in between. Participants' reported clinical history set cohort assignment. Each recovered donor of Cohort 3 presented with two negative PCRs, clearance, or symptom resolution. Repertoires were generated with immunoSEQ multiplex PCR, while TCRdb's copy carries only in-frame clones and drops some. The sample records roughly 140,000 clones, roughly 80% being singletons. The sample was PBMCs or T cells enriched from blood (not recorded which). The receptor comes from a woman aged 40 to 50 who had recovered from COVID-19. The chain has TRBV9 and TRBJ1-5, with D possibly matching TRBD1 (5 bases). CDR3 nucleotides: TGTGCCAGCAGCGTCGACAGCGGGTATCAGCCCCAGCATTTT. This codes for CASSVDSGYQPQHF.